Each of the 4 T cell receptor beta chains below was sequenced from the same sample in a study of cytomegalovirus exposure and HLA in healthy donors. It was with 60 Vbeta and 13 Jbeta primers that the PCR ran. Profiling relied on immunoSEQ multiplex PCR, and the TCRdb table lists in-frame clones only, not all of them. The table records about 190,000 clones, roughly four fifths of them present only once. The sample consisted of PBMCs. These receptors originate from a woman aged 25 to 45 in good health and CMV-seropositive.

The chain carries TRBV7-2 and TRBJ2-7; a possible D gene is TRBD2 (5 bases). V lost 5 bases and J lost 2, with 13 bases in between. This CDR3 has 14 residues. Germline V gene lookup returns CDR1 SGHTA and CDR2 FQGNSA. Here the CDR3 reads CASSADLGAYEQYF. The CDR3 DNA follows: TGTGCCAGCAGCGCCGATTTGGGAGCCTACGAGCAGTACTTC. The full variable domain, rest sourced from reference TRBV7-2 and TRBJ2-7, is GAGVSQSPSNKVTEKGKDVELRCDPISGHTALYWYRQSLGQGLEFLIYFQGNSAPDKSGLPSDRFSAERTGGSVSTLTIQRTQQEDSAVYLCASSADLGAYEQYFGPGTRLTVT.

J is TRBJ1-4 and V is TRBV7-9, with unresolved D. Trimming removed 8 bases at V and 4 bases at J, with 11 bases between. This CDR3 has 13 amino acids. Germline V gene sequence: CDR1 SEHNR, CDR2 FQNEAQ (reference sequence). CDR3 DNA: TGTGCCAGCCTCCCCTTACTTAATGAAAAACTGTTTTTT. It is translated as CASLPLLNEKLFF.

The CDR3 DNA reads as TGCGCCAGCAGTGAGGGGACTATACAGTTCTTC. This sequence encodes CASSEGTIQFF. The chain joins TRBV5-1 to TRBJ2-1, with 7 positions matching TRBD2. The V segment lost 5 bases and the J segment 13 bases; nucleotides outside the gene matches: 6. This CDR3 comprises 11 residues. Germline CDR1 reads SGHRS; CDR2 reads YFSETQ. Looking up the rest from reference TRBV5-1 and TRBJ2-1 gives the full variable domain: KAGVTQTPRYLIKTRGQQVTLSCSPISGHRSVSWYQQTPGQGLQFLFEYFSETQRNKGNFPGRFSGRQFSNSRSEMNVSTLELGDSALYLCASSEGTIQFFGPGTRLTVL.

This chain uses TRBV5-1 with TRBJ1-2; TRBD1 might be the D (6 bases). CDR3 length: 13 residues. The germline V gene encodes CDR1 SGHRS and CDR2 YFSETQ. Trimming took 4 bases from V and 4 from J, leaving 11 bases between them. For the CDR3, the DNA is TGCGCCAGCAGCCCGGACAGCTCCTATGGCTACACCTTC. It translates to CASSPDSSYGYTF.